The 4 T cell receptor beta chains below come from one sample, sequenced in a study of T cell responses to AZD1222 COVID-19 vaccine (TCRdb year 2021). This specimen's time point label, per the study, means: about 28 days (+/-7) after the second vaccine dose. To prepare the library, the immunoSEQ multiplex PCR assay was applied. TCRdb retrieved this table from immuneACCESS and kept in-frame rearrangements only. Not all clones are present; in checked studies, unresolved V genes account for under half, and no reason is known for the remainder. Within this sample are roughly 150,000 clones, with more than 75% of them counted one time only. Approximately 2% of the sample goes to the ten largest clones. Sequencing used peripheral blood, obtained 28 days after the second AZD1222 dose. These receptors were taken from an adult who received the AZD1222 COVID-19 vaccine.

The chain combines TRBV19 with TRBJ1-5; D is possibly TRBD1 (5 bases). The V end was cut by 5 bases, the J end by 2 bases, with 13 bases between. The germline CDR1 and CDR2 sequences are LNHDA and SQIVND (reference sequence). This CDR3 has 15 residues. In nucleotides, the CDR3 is TGTGCCAGTAGTGATCAGGGTGTTGGCAATCAGCCCCAGCATTTT. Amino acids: CASSDQGVGNQPQHF.

CDR3 protein: CASSRQGASYNSPLHF. CDR3 sequence (DNA): TGTGCCAGCAGCAGACAGGGGGCGTCCTATAATTCACCCCTCCACTTT. The chain couples TRBV7-2 to TRBJ1-6; 10 bases align to TRBD1. CDR3 length: 16 residues. The J segment lost 1 base and the V segment lost 5 bases, leaving 2 bases of the junction unmatched. Germline lookup yields CDR1 SGHTA and CDR2 FQGNSA.

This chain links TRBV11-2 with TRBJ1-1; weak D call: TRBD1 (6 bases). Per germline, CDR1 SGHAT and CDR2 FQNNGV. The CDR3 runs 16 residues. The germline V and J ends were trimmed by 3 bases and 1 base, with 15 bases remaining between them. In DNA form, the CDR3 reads TGTGCCAGCAGCTTCGGGGGAGGGGGGCGGAACACTGAAGCTTTCTTT. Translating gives CASSFGGGGRNTEAFF.

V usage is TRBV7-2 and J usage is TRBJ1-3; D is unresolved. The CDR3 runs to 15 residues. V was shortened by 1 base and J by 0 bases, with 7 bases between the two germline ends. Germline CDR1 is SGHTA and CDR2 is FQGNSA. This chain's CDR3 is CASSLEGYSGNTIYF. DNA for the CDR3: TGTGCCAGCAGCTTAGAGGGCTACTCTGGAAACACCATATATTTT.